This T cell receptor (beta chain) was captured by sequencing in a study of T cell responses to AZD1222 COVID-19 vaccine. Notes on the study in general: Only after the peak T cell response were repertoires sampled. Targeting of unmutated variant regions was reportedly seen in nearly half of spike-specific TCRs.

The assay was immunoSEQ multiplex PCR, and TCRdb's table has in-frame clones only and misses some. The sample has approximately 180,000 clones; 80% to 90% are singletons. In the case of this clone: Its matching antigen is unknown.

V lost 6 bases and J lost 5, with 16 bases in between. Germline values: CDR1 SNHLY, CDR2 FYNNEI. The CDR3 consists of 14 residues. The TCR was taken from an adult in good health. The gene calls are TRBV2 and TRBJ2-5; either TRBD1 or TRBD2 may fit D (7 bases each). Sequences were derived from peripheral blood, sampled on day 0 of AZD1222 vaccination. Here the CDR3 DNA reads TGTGCCAGCAGGATGGGAGGGGGCAGTGAGACCCAGTACTTC. It is translated as CASRMGGGSETQYF.